This TCR beta chain stems from a study of shared clonotypes between healthy human individuals (TCRdb year 2020). Study-level background: The cohort comprised two women and a few men aged 18 to 49 years. Per donor, three plates each were used for CD4 naive and CD4 memory, two for CD8 naive, and one for CD8 memory. The study deeply sequenced blood TCR repertoires of several healthy adults to estimate repertoire size and the extent of clonotype sharing between individuals. Libraries were prepared and TCR repertoires were sequenced by different laboratories using diverse techniques, in order to increase sequencing depth and limit assay-specific biases. Between about 0.85 and 9.5 billion PBMCs per donor were obtained by leukapheresis.

Healthy HIV-negative adults with no recently reported acute infections or vaccinations were included as donors. Only Caucasian adults living in Nashville, Tennessee, USA were represented among the donors. CD4+ T cells were enriched through magnetic negative selection, after which naive cells were positively selected on CD45RA and the remaining negative fraction served as the memory subset. Blood was obtained by leukapheresis, after which PBMCs were separated by Ficoll-Histopaque density gradient centrifugation and cryopreserved in liquid nitrogen vapor phase. Analytical flow cytometry was used to check the purity and quantity of each magnetically sorted T cell population. Genomic DNA was isolated from each sorted fraction and quantified by UV absorbance on a Nanodrop 2000c. TCR CDR3 regions were amplified from genomic DNA by multiplex PCR using the deep immunoSEQ assay. Extracted genomic DNA from each cell subset was distributed evenly across all wells of several immunoSEQ 96-well plates, and each plate was treated as a replicate. For sorted subsets, approximately 210 ng genomic DNA, equal to some 28,000 T cell genomes, was loaded into each replicate PCR. Purified libraries were measured with a Qubit 3.0 fluorometer, size-checked on a Bioanalyzer 2100, and measured again with the KAPA Library Quantification kit. Each immunoSEQ 96-well plate was sequenced on its own single-read 150-cycle Illumina NextSeq 550 flow cell. Turning to the authors' computational methods: Because the immunoSEQ output included only junctional sequences and no quality scores, the filtering could not be the same as the filtering used for full-length reads. Sequences were annotated with PyIR, a Python wrapper for IgBLAST v1.9, using IMGT germline references to assign V/J genes and CDR3. Reads with weak V/J assignments (E-value above 1e-6), missing CDR3, stop codons, out-of-frame junctions, or ambiguous translated residues were removed. V3J clonotypes were defined as sequences sharing the same inferred V gene, J gene, and CDR3 amino acid sequence. Percentage overlap between repertoires was calculated by dividing the number of shared unique clonotypes by the size of the smaller repertoire. Richness of each repertoire was evaluated using RTK rarefaction, the Chao1 estimator, and Recon v2.1 estimates of unobserved clonotypes. Generation probabilities were computed with OLGA for all TCRbeta clonotypes obtained by the gDNA method from a few donors. The clones in this table, taken by TCRdb from immuneACCESS, are in-frame only. Not every clone is retained; where verified, under half of the shortfall comes from an unresolved V gene, and the cause of the rest is unknown. Clone size and the V and J calls come from that table; the DNA yielded D and trimming. The sample table contains some 1,600,000 clones; only one count was recorded for nearly 99% of them. The top ten hold less than 0.55% of the sample.

V and J lose 7 bases and 3 bases, and a span of 12 bases separates them. Taken from the germline V gene, the CDR1 and CDR2 loops are MDHEN and SYDVKM. Counted from cysteine to phenylalanine, this CDR3 has 13 amino acids. The sequence is cut down to CDR3 DNA, 39 bases in frame from base 1. What the research found in general, with its limitations: Sharing across several donors was observed for about 5% of naive CD4, over 3% of naive CD8, about 2.3% of memory CD4, and roughly 0.43% of memory CD8 clonotypes. The genetic and exposure-history diversity represented was limited by the small number of donors. Larger estimated clonotype richness was generally found for naive subsets than for memory subsets. Sampling was limited to blood, and TCR repertoires in tissue likely differ from TCR repertoires in blood. Pairwise subsampling indicated that sequencing depth was expected to affect the degree of clonotype sharing among donors. Even with the large sequencing depth, rarefaction of the sorted-subset datasets indicated that sequencing was incomplete. Higher generation probabilities were observed for clonotypes shared by all four sorted-subset donors than for non-shared clonotypes.

To note about this clone: Its antigen is unknown. No quality values exist for individual bases; no much larger clone is one base distant.

The specimen was naive CD4+ T cells sorted from blood. This specimen's cell subset or site label, per the study, means: CD45RA+ positively selected. The clonotype comes from a man in his thirties or forties in good health. This chain joins TRBV28 to TRBJ2-5; matching of 6 bases hints at TRBD2 as the D gene. The nucleotides are TGTGCCAGCACCTTGGGGGGAAAAGAGACCCAGTACTTC. The encoded protein is CASTLGGKETQYF.